This T cell receptor beta chain was sequenced for a study of blood T cell repertoires in COVID-19. The repertoire was sequenced with immunoSEQ multiplex PCR; TCRdb's copy has only in-frame clones and lacks some. The sample has around 200,000 clones; roughly 83% are singletons. In germline, CDR1 is MDHEN, CDR2 SYDVKM. Trimming removed 5 bases from V and 0 bases from J, with 15 bases in between. There are 16 residues in the CDR3. This rearrangement joins TRBV28 to TRBJ2-3, with a weak D call TRBD2 (6 bases). Sequenced sample: PBMCs or T cells enriched from blood (not recorded which). The TCR was taken from a woman in her thirties who had recovered from COVID-19. The CDR3 spells CASSLSLALSTDTQYF. The DNA of the CDR3 is TGTGCCAGCAGTCTTTCCCTAGCGTTGAGCACAGATACGCAGTATTTT.